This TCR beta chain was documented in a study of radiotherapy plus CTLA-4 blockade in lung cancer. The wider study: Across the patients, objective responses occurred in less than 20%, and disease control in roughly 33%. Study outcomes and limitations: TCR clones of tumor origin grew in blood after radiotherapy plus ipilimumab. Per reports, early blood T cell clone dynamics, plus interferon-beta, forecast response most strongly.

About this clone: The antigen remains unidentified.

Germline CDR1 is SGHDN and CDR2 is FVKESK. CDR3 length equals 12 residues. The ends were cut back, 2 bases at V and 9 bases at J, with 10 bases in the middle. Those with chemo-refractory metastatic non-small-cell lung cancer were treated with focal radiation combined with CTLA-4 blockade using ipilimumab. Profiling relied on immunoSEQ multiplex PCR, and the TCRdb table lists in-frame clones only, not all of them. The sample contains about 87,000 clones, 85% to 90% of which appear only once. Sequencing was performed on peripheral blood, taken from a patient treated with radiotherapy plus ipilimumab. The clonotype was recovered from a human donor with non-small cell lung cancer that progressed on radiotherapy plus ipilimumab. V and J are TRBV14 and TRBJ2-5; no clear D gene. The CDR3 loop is CASSQNPSAQYF. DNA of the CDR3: TGTGCCAGCAGCCAAAACCCCAGTGCCCAGTACTTC.